The next 10 T cell receptor beta chains were all read from a single sample in a study of cytomegalovirus exposure and HLA in healthy donors. Primers included in the PCR were 60 Vbeta and 13 Jbeta primers. Only in-frame clones appear in the TCRdb table, and some are missing; sequencing was by immunoSEQ multiplex PCR. The repertoire has 150,000 to 200,000 clones, about 80% of them found once; the top ten carry 1.4% to 1.5%. Sequenced: PBMCs. The receptors were sampled from a woman aged 30 to 39 in good health and CMV-seropositive.

The genes are TRBV19 and TRBJ1-5; the D gene is possibly TRBD1 (6 bases). V was cut by 2 bases and J by 6 bases, with 14 bases left in between. This CDR3 comprises 15 residues. The V gene's germline CDR1 is LNHDA and CDR2 SQIVND (reference sequence). The CDR3 sequence: CASSIYREGSQPQHF. CDR3 sequence (DNA): TGTGCCAGTAGTATATACAGGGAAGGAAGTCAGCCCCAGCATTTT.

This chain uses TRBV25-1 with TRBJ2-5; 14 positions agree with TRBD2. With the DNA end fitting TRBJ2-7 better, the J assignment may be wrong. This CDR3 has 15 amino acids. In germline, CDR1 is MGHDK, CDR2 SYGVNS. The CDR3 reads CASSTGTSGSYEQYF. CDR3 bases: TGTGCCAGCAGTACCGGGACTAGCGGGAGTTACGAGCAGTACTTC.

The chain links TRBV10-1 to TRBJ2-3, with D perhaps TRBD2 (5 bases). The CDR3 consists of 13 residues. Trimming removed 2 bases from V and 3 bases from J, with 6 bases in between. Germline CDR1 is WNHNN and CDR2 is SYGVQD (reference sequence). The CDR3 region has the DNA TGCGCCAGCAGTGAGGGAGGAACAGATACGCAGTATTTT. Its translation is CASSEGGTDTQYF.

The chain uses TRBV11-2 and TRBJ2-2; tentative D call: TRBD2 (5 bases). V was cut by 5 bases and J by 5 bases, with 15 bases left in between. Germline V gene sequence: CDR1 SGHAT, CDR2 FQNNGV. The CDR3 contains 15 residues. As DNA, the CDR3 is TGTGCCAGCAGCGTTTCAGCCGGGGAGACCGGGGAGCTGTTTTTT. Translated, it gives CASSVSAGETGELFF. The full variable domain, completed using reference TRBV11-2 and TRBJ2-2, is EAGVAQSPRYKIIEKRQSVAFWCNPISGHATLYWYQQILGQGPKLLIQFQNNGVVDDSQLPKDRFSAERLKGVDSTLKIQPAKLEDSAVYLCASSVSAGETGELFFGEGSRLTVL.

V gene TRBV4-1 combines with J gene TRBJ2-3; 8 positions agree with TRBD2. J lost 2 bases, V lost 4 bases, and 8 bases had no gene match. This CDR3 comprises 16 residues. The V gene's germline CDR1 is MGHRA and CDR2 YSYEKL. CDR3 coding DNA: TGCGCCAGCAGCCCAACCGGGGGGGGGACCACAGATACGCAGTATTTT. Translating it yields CASSPTGGGTTDTQYF.

CDR3 coding DNA: TGCGCCAGCTGTCGGACAGGGGTTTTTCCAACAGCCAAAAACATTCAGTACTTC. It encodes CASCRTGVFPTAKNIQYF. The chain joins TRBV5-1 to TRBJ2-4; TRBD1 agrees at 9 bases. Germline lookup yields CDR1 SGHRS and CDR2 YFSETQ. Losses at the gene ends were 7 bases for V and 0 bases for J; bases not matched to a gene: 14. The CDR3 is 18 amino acids.

The chain carries TRBV15 and TRBJ2-7, with TRBD2 identical over 9 bases. Germline values: CDR1 LNHNV, CDR2 YYDKDF (reference sequence). The V segment lost 1 base and the J segment 4 bases; nucleotides outside the gene matches: 2. The CDR3 sequence is 14 residues long. Here the CDR3 DNA reads TGTGCCACCAGCAGAGGTAGCGGGAGTTACGAGCAGTACTTC. This gives the protein CATSRGSGSYEQYF.

CDR3: CASSLQGGAGNTIYF. The CDR3 DNA follows: TGCGCCAGCAGCTTACAGGGGGGAGCTGGAAACACCATATATTTT. This chain joins TRBV5-1 and TRBJ1-3; 8 bases are shared with TRBD1. V was pared by 2 bases and J by 2 bases, with 3 bases of the junction left unmatched. Germline CDR1 SGHRS, CDR2 YFSETQ. The CDR3 is made up of 15 amino acids.

A few counts support this clone. The CDR3 region has the DNA TGTGCTAGTGCCCAGGGTGTCTATGGCTACACCTTC. Translating gives CASAQGVYGYTF. The chain joins TRBV12-5 to TRBJ1-2; a weak D match, TRBD1 (5 bases). Trimming removed 7 bases at V and 4 bases at J, with 10 bases between. The CDR3 contains 12 residues. Germline loops: CDR1 LGHNT, CDR2 FRNRAP. The full variable domain, completed using reference TRBV12-5 and TRBJ1-2, is DARVTQTPRHKVTEMGQEVTMRCQPILGHNTVFWYRQTMMQGLELLAYFRNRAPLDDSGMPKDRFSAEMPDATLATLKIQPSEPRDSAVYFCASAQGVYGYTFGSGTRLTVV.

This sequence joins TRBV6-6 and TRBJ2-1; a possible D gene is TRBD2 (6 bases). The germline V gene encodes CDR1 MNHNY and CDR2 SVGAGI (reference sequence). CDR3 length: 13 residues. V lost 6 bases and J lost 0, with 6 bases in between. CDR3 sequence (DNA): TGTGCCAGCAGGCGGGGCTCCTACAATGAGCAGTTCTTC. Translated, it gives CASRRGSYNEQFF.